These T cell receptor beta chains were read from a single sample in a study of T cell responses to AZD1222 COVID-19 vaccine. The table came from immunoSEQ multiplex PCR; TCRdb's copy has only in-frame clones and leaves some out. Among 90,000 to 100,000 clones listed, roughly 84% were seen once. This specimen consisted of peripheral blood, obtained 28 days after the second AZD1222 dose. The receptors shown here come from an adult who received the AZD1222 COVID-19 vaccine. Each CDR3 is given with its conserved first and last residue. The order of the fields is V gene, clone size, J gene, D gene, CDR3 DNA, CDR3 protein. D genes are given only for firm matches. The size field is filled for only some rows; it gives once, few, many or a size class.

>TRBV11-2|-|TRBJ2-7|TRBD2
TGTGCCAGCAGCTTAGGACATAGCGGGGGCACCTACGAGCAGTACTTC
CASSLGHSGGTYEQYF
>TRBV5-1|-|TRBJ1-4|TRBD1
TGCGCCAGCAGCTTGTCTTATACAGGGGTGTTCCCAACTAATGAAAAACTGTTTTTT
CASSLSYTGVFPTNEKLFF
>TRBV5-1|-|TRBJ2-7|-
TGCGCCAGCAGCTTGGACCAGGGATTATACGAGCAGTACTTC
CASSLDQGLYEQYF
>TRBV18|-|TRBJ1-2|-
TGTGCCAGCTCACCATCGATGGGCGATGGCTACACCTTC
CASSPSMGDGYTF
>TRBV7-9|-|TRBJ2-7|TRBD2
TGTGCCAGCAGCGGGGGAGGGTCCTACGAGCAGTACTTC
CASSGGGSYEQYF
>TRBV24-1|-|TRBJ2-1|TRBD1
TGTGCCACCAGTGTAGACCGGGACAGAGCCTACAATGAGCAGTTCTTC
CATSVDRDRAYNEQFF
>TRBV6-5|few|TRBJ1-2|TRBD1
TGTGCCAGCAGTTACTCGGACAGGAACTATGGCTACACCTTC
CASSYSDRNYGYTF
>TRBV19|-|TRBJ2-3|TRBD2
TGTGCCAGTAGTATAGAGACTAGCGGGAGGGCCGGTACGCAGTATTTT
CASSIETSGRAGTQYF
>TRBV21-1|-|TRBJ2-7|-
TGTGCCAGCAGCACGCGTCTACCGACTAGCGGGAGGGCTTACGAGCAGTACTTC
CASSTRLPTSGRAYEQYF
>TRBV19|-|TRBJ1-5|-
TGTGCCAGTAGTATTGAGGTGACCGTACCAAATCAGCCCCAGCATTTT
CASSIEVTVPNQPQHF
>TRBV29-1|-|TRBJ2-7|TRBD1
TGCAGCGTTGAAACCCAGGGGGCAAGCTCCTACGAGCAGTACTTC
CSVETQGASSYEQYF
>TRBV27|once|TRBJ1-5|-
TGTGCCAGCAGTCTTTACCGACAGAATCAGCCCCAGCATTTT
CASSLYRQNQPQHF
>TRBV7-9|-|TRBJ1-2|TRBD1
TGTGCCAGCAGCCCCCATTGGGTGGACAGGGGAACCTTC
CASSPHWVDRGTF
>TRBV2|-|TRBJ1-2|-
TGTGCCAGCAGACCCCCCGCGGGCAGGGGAGGCGATGGCTACACCTTC
CASRPPAGRGGDGYTF
>TRBV6-6|-|TRBJ1-5|TRBD1
TGTGCCAGCAGAGAGACAGGGGGCAATCAGCCCCAGCATTTT
CASRETGGNQPQHF
>TRBV19|-|TRBJ2-1|-
TGTGCCAGTAGTACCCGGATGGTCGGTGAGCAGTTCTTC
CASSTRMVGEQFF
>TRBV7-9|-|TRBJ1-1|-
TGTGCCAGCAGTTGGCAAACAGGGTGGAACACTGAAGCTTTCTTT
CASSWQTGWNTEAFF
>TRBV10-1|once|TRBJ1-5|-
TGCGCCAGCAGTGACGGCAATCAGCCCCAGCATTTT
CASSDGNQPQHF
>TRBV20-1|-|TRBJ2-1|TRBD2
TGCAGTGCTAGTAAAGCGGGAGTTGGGGGCTCCTACAATGAGCAGTTCTTC
CSASKAGVGGSYNEQFF
>TRBV10-2|-|TRBJ1-1|-
TGCGCCACCCGCCCGGGAATTGGGTGGGACACTGAAGCTTTCTTT
CATRPGIGWDTEAFF
>TRBV7-3|-|TRBJ2-3|TRBD2
TGTGCCAGCAGCTTAAGCAGCGGGAACCCAGATACGCAGTATTTT
CASSLSSGNPDTQYF
>TRBV27|-|TRBJ2-1|TRBD2
TGTGCCAGCACCCCAGAAGGAAGCGGGAGTGCCTACAATGAGCAGTTCTTC
CASTPEGSGSAYNEQFF
>TRBV5-1|-|TRBJ1-2|-
TGCGCCAGCAGCTTGGGAAGAGGTGGCTATGGCTACACCTTC
CASSLGRGGYGYTF
>TRBV19|-|TRBJ1-5|-
TGTGCCAGTATCCGATCGGGCAGCTGGGGCAATCAGCCCCAGCATTTT
CASIRSGSWGNQPQHF
>TRBV6-5|-|TRBJ2-1|-
TGTGCCACCCTCGAAGGAAGAAAGCAGTTCTTC
CATLEGRKQFF
>TRBV5-1|-|TRBJ1-1|-
TGCGCCAGCAGCTCGGGACGGATGAACACTGAAGCTTTCTTT
CASSSGRMNTEAFF
>TRBV10-3|-|TRBJ2-2|-
TGTGCCATCAGTGCTACGGGACCTGTGGGGGAGCTGTTTTTT
CAISATGPVGELFF
>TRBV25-1|few|TRBJ1-1|-
TGTGCCAGCAGTGCCCATGCTGCCGGTTCTGAAGCTTTCTTT
CASSAHAAGSEAFF
>TRBV2|-|TRBJ1-1|-
TGTGCCAGCAGACCCGGACAAGTGAACACTGAAGCTTTCTTT
CASRPGQVNTEAFF
>TRBV6-5|-|TRBJ2-1|-
TGTGCCAGCTCAAGACCCTACAATGAGCAGTTCTTC
CASSRPYNEQFF
>TRBV7-2|-|TRBJ2-7|TRBD2
TGTGCCAGCAGCTTAACGGGCGGGAGTAACGAGCAGTACTTC
CASSLTGGSNEQYF
>TRBV19|-|TRBJ2-1|TRBD2
TGTGCCAGTAGTATAGATGGGCTAGCGGGAGGCCGCGGCTCCTACAATGAGCAGTTCTTC
CASSIDGLAGGRGSYNEQFF
>TRBV5-6|-|TRBJ2-1|-
TGTGCCAGCAGCCAAGGGGGGTCCTACAATGAGCAGTTCTTC
CASSQGGSYNEQFF
>TRBV4-1|-|TRBJ2-2|TRBD2
TGCGCCAGCAGCCAACCTAGCGGGAGGGCCGAGGCCGGGGAGCTGTTTTTT
CASSQPSGRAEAGELFF
>TRBV7-9|few|TRBJ2-7|TRBD2
TGTGCCAGCAGCCCCGGACTAGGGGTTTACGAGCAGTACTTC
CASSPGLGVYEQYF
>TRBV18|-|TRBJ1-2|TRBD1
TGTGCCAGCTCACCAAGAGCCGGTGGTAGGGGGCGAATACCCGGCTACACCTTC
CASSPRAGGRGRIPGYTF
>TRBV19|-|TRBJ1-5|-
TGTGCCAGTAGTATATCAGTTTCTCAGCCCCAGCATTTT
CASSISVSQPQHF
>TRBV6-5|-|TRBJ1-4|TRBD1
TGTGCCAGCAAAACAGGGGGCGAGGGTAATGAAAAACTGTTTTTT
CASKTGGEGNEKLFF
>TRBV10-3|-|TRBJ2-3|TRBD2
TGTGCCATCGCCTCAGATCGCGGGAGGGCGATCACAGATACGCAGTATTTT
CAIASDRGRAITDTQYF
>TRBV6-5|-|TRBJ1-1|TRBD1
TGTGCCAGCAGTTACTCGGGACAGTTAAACACTGAAGCTTTCTTT
CASSYSGQLNTEAFF
>TRBV7-2|-|TRBJ2-5|-
TGTGCCAGCAGCTTACAGGGACGGGAGACCCAGTACTTC
CASSLQGRETQYF
>TRBV6-6|-|TRBJ1-1|TRBD1
TGTGCCAGCAGTGACAGGGACAACACTGAAGCTTTCTTT
CASSDRDNTEAFF
>TRBV7-2|few|TRBJ2-7|TRBD1
TGTGCCAGCAGCCGGGGACAGGGTGCCTACGAGCAGTACTTC
CASSRGQGAYEQYF
>TRBV7-9|few|TRBJ1-4|-
TGTGCCAGCAGCCCCGGTAATAGGGTAACTAATGAAAAACTGTTTTTT
CASSPGNRVTNEKLFF
>TRBV7-6|-|TRBJ2-2|TRBD2
TGTGCCAGCAGCTTAGGACTAGCGGGAGACACCGGGGAGCTGTTTTTT
CASSLGLAGDTGELFF
>TRBV5-1|-|TRBJ2-5|TRBD1
TGCGCCAGCAGCCCCCAGAAGGGGGCCCAAGAGACCCAGTACTTC
CASSPQKGAQETQYF
>TRBV27|-|TRBJ1-2|TRBD1
TGTGCCAGCAGGGACAGGGTATCAGGCTATGGCTACACCTTC
CASRDRVSGYGYTF
>TRBV6-1|once|TRBJ2-5|TRBD2
TGTGCCAGCAGTGAACTAGCGGGGGGGCAAGAGACCCAGTACTTC
CASSELAGGQETQYF
>TRBV19|many|TRBJ2-5|-
TGTGCCAGTAGTATTTCCCGGGGGGCCACTGAGACCCAGTACTTC
CASSISRGATETQYF